A single sample is the source of the 8 T cell receptor beta chains below, sequenced in a study of OX40 agonist ivuxolimab in advanced cancers. TCRdb's table, derived via immunoSEQ multiplex PCR, lists solely in-frame clones and lacks some. The sample has more than 50,000 clones, 80% to 90% seen once. The source was CD4+ or CD8+ T cells sorted from blood, collected in a trial of the OX40 agonist ivuxolimab. These receptors originate from an adult with an advanced solid tumor such as melanoma, head and neck, liver or kidney cancer.

The chain has TRBV19 and TRBJ1-5; D remains ambiguous. Germline assignment: CDR1 LNHDA and CDR2 SQIVND (reference sequence). V was clipped by 2 bases and J by 4 bases, with 9 bases between them. CDR3 size: 14 residues. The CDR3 sequence is CASSIIRENQPQHF. DNA for the CDR3: TGTGCCAGTAGTATAATTAGGGAGAATCAGCCCCAGCATTTT.

The chain has TRBV5-4 and TRBJ1-1; D remains unclear. The CDR3 runs 12 residues. Germline loops: CDR1 SGHNT, CDR2 YYREEE (reference sequence). V was clipped by 3 bases and J by 7 bases, with 10 bases between them. The chain's CDR3 is CASSSHRLEAFF. The DNA of the CDR3 is TGTGCCAGCAGCTCACATCGCCTTGAAGCTTTCTTT.

V usage is TRBV7-9 and J usage is TRBJ2-2; D remains ambiguous. This CDR3 is 15 amino acids long. V dropped 6 bases and J dropped 6 bases, with 17 bases sitting between them. Germline loops: CDR1 SEHNR, CDR2 FQNEAQ (reference sequence). The CDR3 region has the DNA TGTGCCAGCAGAGCCCGGACCCCACTTCCCGGGGAGCTGTTTTTT. Protein sequence: CASRARTPLPGELFF.

This clone was recorded only once. The chain has TRBV7-9 and TRBJ2-7; D remains ambiguous. The V gene lost 0 bases and the J gene lost 7 bases, with 13 bases spanning the gap. This CDR3 contains 14 residues. Germline V gives CDR1 SEHNR, CDR2 FQNEAQ (reference sequence). The CDR3, as DNA: TGTGCCAGCAGCTTAGCATTGGGGTCGAATGAGCAGTACTTC. Amino acids: CASSLALGSNEQYF. The variable domain in full, completed from reference TRBV7-9 and TRBJ2-7, reads DTGVSQNPRHKITKRGQNVTFRCDPISEHNRLYWYRQTLGQGPEFLTYFQNEAQLEKSRLLSDRFSAERPKGSFSTLEIQRTEQGDSAMYLCASSLALGSNEQYFGPGTRLTVT.

The chain has TRBV7-2 and TRBJ2-7; the D call may be TRBD1 or TRBD2 (5 bases each). The length of the CDR3 is 13 residues. CDR1 and CDR2 (germline): SGHTA, FQGNSA. V was clipped by 5 bases and J by 6 bases, with 14 bases between them. The CDR3 DNA sequence: TGTGCCAGCAGCCTAGGGGCGGGCGGCGAGCAGTACTTC. It encodes CASSLGAGGEQYF.

The V and J genes are TRBV6-5 and TRBJ2-7, with D unresolved. V lost 0 bases and J lost 0, with 3 bases in between. Germline V gene data show CDR1 as MNHEY and CDR2 as SVGAGI. CDR3 length: 13 residues. CDR3 sequence: CASSYSGSYEQYF. CDR3 bases: TGTGCCAGCAGTTACTCGGGCTCCTACGAGCAGTACTTC.

This chain joins TRBV9 and TRBJ2-1; perhaps TRBD1 as D (5 bases). The CDR3 contains 16 residues. Germline V CDR1 and CDR2: SGDLS, YYNGEE. The V end lost 3 bases, the J end lost 8 bases, and 21 bases lay between the germline ends. CDR3 loop: CASSAPPDSVPDEQFF. CDR3 nucleotides: TGTGCCAGCAGCGCACCCCCCGACAGTGTGCCCGATGAGCAGTTCTTC.

The chain links TRBV19 to TRBJ1-5; D gene unclear. Looked up from germline, CDR1 is LNHDA and CDR2 is SQIVND (reference sequence). The CDR3 has 13 residues. Trimming cost V 1 base and J 2 bases, with 3 bases left between them. CDR3 in DNA: TGTGCCAGTAGTATAGGAGGCAATCAGCCCCAGCATTTT. This codes for CASSIGGNQPQHF.